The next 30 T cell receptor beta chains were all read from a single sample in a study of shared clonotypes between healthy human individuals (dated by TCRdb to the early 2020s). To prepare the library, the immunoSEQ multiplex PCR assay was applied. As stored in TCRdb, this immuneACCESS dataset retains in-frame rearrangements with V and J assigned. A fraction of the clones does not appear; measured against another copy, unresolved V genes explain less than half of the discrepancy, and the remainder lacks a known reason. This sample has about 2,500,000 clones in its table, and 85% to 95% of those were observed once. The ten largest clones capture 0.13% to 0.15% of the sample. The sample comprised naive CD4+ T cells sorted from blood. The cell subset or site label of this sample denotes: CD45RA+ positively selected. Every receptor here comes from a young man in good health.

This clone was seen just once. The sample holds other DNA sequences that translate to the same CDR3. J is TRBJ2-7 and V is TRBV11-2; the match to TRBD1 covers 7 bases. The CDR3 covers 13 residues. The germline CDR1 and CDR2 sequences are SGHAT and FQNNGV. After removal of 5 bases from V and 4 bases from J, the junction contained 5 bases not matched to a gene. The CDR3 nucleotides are TGTGCCAGCAGCCTTGGACAGGTTTACGAGCAGTACTTC. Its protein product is CASSLGQVYEQYF. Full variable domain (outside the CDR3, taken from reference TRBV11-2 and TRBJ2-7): EAGVAQSPRYKIIEKRQSVAFWCNPISGHATLYWYQQILGQGPKLLIQFQNNGVVDDSQLPKDRFSAERLKGVDSTLKIQPAKLEDSAVYLCASSLGQVYEQYFGPGTRLTVT.

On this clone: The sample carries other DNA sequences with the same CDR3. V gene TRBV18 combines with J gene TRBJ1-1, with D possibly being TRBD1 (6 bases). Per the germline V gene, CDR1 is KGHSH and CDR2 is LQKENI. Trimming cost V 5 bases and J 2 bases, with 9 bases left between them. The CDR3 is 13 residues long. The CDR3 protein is CASSLDSNTEAFF. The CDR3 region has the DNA TGTGCCAGCTCATTGGACAGTAACACTGAAGCTTTCTTT.

CDR3 amino acids: CASSLRAGSSYEQYF. CDR3 DNA sequence: TGTGCCAGCAGCTTGAGGGCAGGGAGCTCCTACGAGCAGTACTTC. The chain is built from TRBV5-5 and TRBJ2-7; D assignment may be TRBD1 or TRBD2 (5 bases each). V was clipped by 1 base and J by 0 bases, with 11 bases between them. Germline V gives CDR1 SGHKS, CDR2 YYEKEE (reference sequence). CDR3 length: 15 amino acids.

CDR3 in DNA: TGTGCCAGCACCTCCGGACAGGGCTTTAACTATGGCTACACCTTC. Residues: CASTSGQGFNYGYTF. The rearrangement links TRBV6-5 to TRBJ1-2, with 8 bases lining up with TRBD1. The CDR3 is made up of 15 amino acids. Per germline, CDR1 MNHEY and CDR2 SVGAGI. The ends lost 7 bases at V and 1 base at J; junction bases unmatched: 8.

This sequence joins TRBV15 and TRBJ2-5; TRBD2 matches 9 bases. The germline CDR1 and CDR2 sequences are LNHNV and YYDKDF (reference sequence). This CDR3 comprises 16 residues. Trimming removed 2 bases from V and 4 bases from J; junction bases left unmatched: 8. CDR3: CATSRRGTSPPETQYF. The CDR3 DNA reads TGTGCCACCAGCAGACGGGGGACTAGCCCCCCAGAGACCCAGTACTTC.

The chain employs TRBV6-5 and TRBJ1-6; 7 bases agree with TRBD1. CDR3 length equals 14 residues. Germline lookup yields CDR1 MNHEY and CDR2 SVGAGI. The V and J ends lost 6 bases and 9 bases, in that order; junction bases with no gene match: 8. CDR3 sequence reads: CASSLGQSISPLHF. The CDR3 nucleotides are TGTGCCAGCAGCCTGGGACAGTCTATTTCACCCCTCCACTTT.

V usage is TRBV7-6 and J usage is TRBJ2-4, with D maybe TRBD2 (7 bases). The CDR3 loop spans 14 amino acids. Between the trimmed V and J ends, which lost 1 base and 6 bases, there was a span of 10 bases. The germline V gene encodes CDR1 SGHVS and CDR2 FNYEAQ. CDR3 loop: CASSLDREGNIQYF. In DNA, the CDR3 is TGTGCCAGCAGCTTAGACAGGGAGGGAAACATTCAGTACTTC.

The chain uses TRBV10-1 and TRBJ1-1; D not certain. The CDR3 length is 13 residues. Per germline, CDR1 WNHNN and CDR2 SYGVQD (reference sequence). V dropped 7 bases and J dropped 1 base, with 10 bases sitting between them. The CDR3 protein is CASKFSQNTEAFF. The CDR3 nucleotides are TGCGCCAGCAAGTTCAGCCAGAACACTGAAGCTTTCTTT.

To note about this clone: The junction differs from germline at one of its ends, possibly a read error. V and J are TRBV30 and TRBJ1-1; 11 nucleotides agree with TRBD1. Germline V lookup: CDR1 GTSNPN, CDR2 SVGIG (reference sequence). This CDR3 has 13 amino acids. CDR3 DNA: TGTGCCTGGGGGGACAGGGGGACCGCTGAAACTTTCTTT. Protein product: CAWGDRGTAETFF.

The CDR3 protein is CASSLVLGRGEDTQYF. Written as DNA, the CDR3 is TGTGCCAGCAGCTTAGTCCTGGGGCGGGGGGAAGATACGCAGTATTTT. This chain connects TRBV7-9 to TRBJ2-3; 8 nucleotides align to TRBD2. With V trimmed by 1 base and J by 5 bases, 8 bases remained unmatched. CDR3 length: 16 amino acids. Germline values: CDR1 SEHNR, CDR2 FQNEAQ (reference sequence). Supplemented by reference TRBV7-9 and TRBJ2-3, the full variable domain reads DTGVSQNPRHKITKRGQNVTFRCDPISEHNRLYWYRQTLGQGPEFLTYFQNEAQLEKSRLLSDRFSAERPKGSFSTLEIQRTEQGDSAMYLCASSLVLGRGEDTQYFGPGTRLTVL.

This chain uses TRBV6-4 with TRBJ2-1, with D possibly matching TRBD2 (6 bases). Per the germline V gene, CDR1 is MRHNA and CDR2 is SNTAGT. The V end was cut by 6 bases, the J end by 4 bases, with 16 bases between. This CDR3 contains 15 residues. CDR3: CASRGRTGDYNEQFF. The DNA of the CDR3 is TGTGCCAGCAGGGGCCGAACGGGGGATTACAATGAGCAGTTCTTC.

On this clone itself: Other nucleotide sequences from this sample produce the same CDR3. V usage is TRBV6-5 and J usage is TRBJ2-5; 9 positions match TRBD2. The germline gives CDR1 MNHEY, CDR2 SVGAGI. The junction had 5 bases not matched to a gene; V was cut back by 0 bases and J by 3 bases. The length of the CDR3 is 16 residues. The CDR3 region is CASSYSGVAGEETQYF. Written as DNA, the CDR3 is TGTGCCAGCAGTTACTCGGGAGTAGCGGGGGAAGAGACCCAGTACTTC.

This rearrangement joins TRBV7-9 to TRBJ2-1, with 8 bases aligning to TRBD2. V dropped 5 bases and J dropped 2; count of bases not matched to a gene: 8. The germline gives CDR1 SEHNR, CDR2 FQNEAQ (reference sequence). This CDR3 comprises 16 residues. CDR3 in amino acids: CASSAASGRAYNEQFF. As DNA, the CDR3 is TGTGCCAGCAGCGCCGCTAGCGGGCGTGCCTACAATGAGCAGTTCTTC.

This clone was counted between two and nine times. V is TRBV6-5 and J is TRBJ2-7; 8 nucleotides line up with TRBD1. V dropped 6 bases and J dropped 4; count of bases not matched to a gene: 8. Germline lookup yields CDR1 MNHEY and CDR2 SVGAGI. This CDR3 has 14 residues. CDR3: CASRLTGAWYEQYF. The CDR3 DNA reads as TGTGCCAGCAGATTGACAGGGGCCTGGTACGAGCAGTACTTC.

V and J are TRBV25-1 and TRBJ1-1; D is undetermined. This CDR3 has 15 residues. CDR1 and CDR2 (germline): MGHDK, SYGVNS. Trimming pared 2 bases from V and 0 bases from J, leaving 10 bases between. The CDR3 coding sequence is TGTGCCAGCAGTGAACTCCTCGCTTTGAACACTGAAGCTTTCTTT. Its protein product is CASSELLALNTEAFF.

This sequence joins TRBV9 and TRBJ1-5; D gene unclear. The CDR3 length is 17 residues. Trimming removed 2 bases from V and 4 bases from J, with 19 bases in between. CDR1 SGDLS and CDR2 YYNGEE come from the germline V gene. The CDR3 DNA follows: TGTGCCAGCAGCGTTGGGCTTACCGGCGGAGGGAATCAGCCCCAGCATTTT. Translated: CASSVGLTGGGNQPQHF.

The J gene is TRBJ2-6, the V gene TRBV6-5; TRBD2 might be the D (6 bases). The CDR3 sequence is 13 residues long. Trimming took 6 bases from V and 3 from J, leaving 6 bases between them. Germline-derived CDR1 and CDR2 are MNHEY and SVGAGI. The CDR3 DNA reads TGTGCCAGCAGGGGAGGTGGGGCCAACGTCCTGACTTTC. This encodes CASRGGGANVLTF.

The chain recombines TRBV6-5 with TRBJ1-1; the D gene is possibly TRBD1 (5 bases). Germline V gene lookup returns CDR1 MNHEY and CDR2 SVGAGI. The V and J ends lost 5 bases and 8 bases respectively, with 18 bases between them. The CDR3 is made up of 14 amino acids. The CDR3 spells CASSTAPTGAEAFF. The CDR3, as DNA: TGTGCCAGCAGTACAGCCCCCACCGGGGCGGAAGCTTTCTTT.

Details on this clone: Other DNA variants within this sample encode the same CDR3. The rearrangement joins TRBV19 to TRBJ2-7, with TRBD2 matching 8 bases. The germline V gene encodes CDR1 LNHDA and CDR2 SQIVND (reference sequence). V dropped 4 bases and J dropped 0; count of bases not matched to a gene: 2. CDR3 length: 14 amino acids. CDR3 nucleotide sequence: TGTGCCAGTAGTACCCTAGCGGGCTCCTACGAGCAGTACTTC. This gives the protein CASSTLAGSYEQYF.

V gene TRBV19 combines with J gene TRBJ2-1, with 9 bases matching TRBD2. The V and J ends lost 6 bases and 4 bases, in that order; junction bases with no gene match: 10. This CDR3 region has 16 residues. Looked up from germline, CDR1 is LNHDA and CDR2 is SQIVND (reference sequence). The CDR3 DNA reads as TGTGCCAGTAGAAAGCGGGGGGCTCAACAATACAATGAGCAGTTCTTC. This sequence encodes CASRKRGAQQYNEQFF.

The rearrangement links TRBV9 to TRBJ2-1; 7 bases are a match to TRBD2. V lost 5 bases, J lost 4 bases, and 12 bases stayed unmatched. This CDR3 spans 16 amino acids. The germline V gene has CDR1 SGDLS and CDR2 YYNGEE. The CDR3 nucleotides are TGTGCCAGCAGTACGGGGGGACCTAGAGGATACAATGAGCAGTTCTTC. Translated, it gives CASSTGGPRGYNEQFF.

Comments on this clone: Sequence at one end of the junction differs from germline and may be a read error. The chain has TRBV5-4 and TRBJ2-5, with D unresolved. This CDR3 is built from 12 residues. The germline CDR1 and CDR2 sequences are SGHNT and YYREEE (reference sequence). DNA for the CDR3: TGTGCCAGCAGCTTTGATCAAGGGACCCAGTACTTC. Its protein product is CASSFDQGTQYF.

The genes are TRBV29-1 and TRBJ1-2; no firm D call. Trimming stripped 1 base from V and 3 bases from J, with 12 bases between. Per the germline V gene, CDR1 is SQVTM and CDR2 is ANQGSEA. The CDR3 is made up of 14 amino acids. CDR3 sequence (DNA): TGCAGCGTTGAAGGGGGTACCCAGGACTATGGCTACACCTTC. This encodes CSVEGGTQDYGYTF. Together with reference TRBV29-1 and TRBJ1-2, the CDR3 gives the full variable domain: SAVISQKPSRDICQRGTSLTIQCQVDSQVTMMFWYRQQPGQSLTLIATANQGSEATYESGFVIDKFPISRPNLTFSTLTVSNMSPEDSSIYLCSVEGGTQDYGYTFGSGTRLTVV.

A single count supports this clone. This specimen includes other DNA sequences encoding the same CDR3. CDR3 bases: TGTGCCAGCAGTGCGAACTACGAGCAGTACTTC. This encodes CASSANYEQYF. V and J are TRBV6-1 and TRBJ2-7, with D unclear. This CDR3 contains 11 residues. Per germline, CDR1 MNHNS and CDR2 SASEGT. V lost 4 bases and J lost 3, with 4 bases in between.

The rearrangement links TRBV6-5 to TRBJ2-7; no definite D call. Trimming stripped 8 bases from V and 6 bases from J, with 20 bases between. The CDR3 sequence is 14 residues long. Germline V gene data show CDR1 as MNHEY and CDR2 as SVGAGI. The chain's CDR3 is CASGRVGGDGEQYF. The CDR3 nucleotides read TGTGCCAGCGGACGGGTGGGTGGGGATGGCGAGCAGTACTTC.

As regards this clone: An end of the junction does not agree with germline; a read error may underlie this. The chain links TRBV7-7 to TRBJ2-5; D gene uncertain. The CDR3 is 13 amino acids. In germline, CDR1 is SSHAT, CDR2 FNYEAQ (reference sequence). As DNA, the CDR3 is TGTGCTAGCAGCTTAGGGCCTTTTCAGGATTCCCACTTC. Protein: CASSLGPFQDSHF. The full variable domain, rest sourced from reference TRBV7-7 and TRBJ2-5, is GAGVSQSPRYKVTKRGQDVTLRCDPISSHATLYWYQQALGQGPEFLTYFNYEAQPDKSGLPSDRFSAERPEGSISTLTIQRTEQRDSAMYRCASSLGPFQDSHFGPGTRLLVL.

CDR3 sequence (DNA): TGTGCCATATGGGGGAGGGCCCCGGGCACTGAAGCTTTCTTT. Protein product: CAIWGRAPGTEAFF. This chain uses TRBV19 with TRBJ1-1; D may be TRBD1 (5 bases). The CDR3 sequence is 14 residues long. Trimming pared 10 bases from V and 4 bases from J, leaving 19 bases between. Germline V gives CDR1 LNHDA, CDR2 SQIVND (reference sequence). Filled out from reference TRBV19 and TRBJ1-1, the complete variable domain reads DGGITQSPKYLFRKEGQNVTLSCEQNLNHDAMYWYRQDPGQGLRLIYYSQIVNDFQKGDIAEGYSVSREKKESFPLTVTSAQKNPTAFYLCAIWGRAPGTEAFFGQGTRLTVV.

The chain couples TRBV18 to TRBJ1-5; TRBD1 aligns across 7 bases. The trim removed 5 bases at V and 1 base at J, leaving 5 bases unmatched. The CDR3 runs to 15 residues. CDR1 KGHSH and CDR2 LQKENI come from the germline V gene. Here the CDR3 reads CASSGDRSSNQPQHF. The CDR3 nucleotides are TGTGCCAGCTCAGGGGACAGATCCAGCAATCAGCCCCAGCATTTT.

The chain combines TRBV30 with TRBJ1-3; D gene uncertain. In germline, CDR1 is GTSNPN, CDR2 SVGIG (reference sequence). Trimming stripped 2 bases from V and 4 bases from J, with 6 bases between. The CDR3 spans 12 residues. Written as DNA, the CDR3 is TGTGCCTGGAGTTTCGTCGGAAACACCATATATTTT. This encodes CAWSFVGNTIYF.

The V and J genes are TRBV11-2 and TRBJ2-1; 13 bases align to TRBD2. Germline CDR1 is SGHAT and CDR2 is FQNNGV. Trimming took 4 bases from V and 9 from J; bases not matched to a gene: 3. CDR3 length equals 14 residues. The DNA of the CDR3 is TGTGCCAGCAGCTCGGGACTAGCGGGGTCTGAGCAGTTCTTC. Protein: CASSSGLAGSEQFF.